The T cell receptor (beta chain) under discussion was sequenced for a study of OX40 agonist ivuxolimab in advanced cancers. Study at large: The study gave patients intravenous ivuxolimab at 0.01 to 10 mg/kg every 2 weeks.

Study-wide results and limits: The CD4+ and CD8+ T cells in the blood had expanded clonally by week 6 at 0.1 to 3.0 mg/kg.

Germline CDR1 is SEHNR and CDR2 is FQNEAQ (reference sequence). V lost 5 bases and J lost 0, with 11 bases in between. This CDR3 contains 14 residues. Note on this clone: Antigen: not known.

The method was immunoSEQ multiplex PCR; TCRdb's version includes in-frame clones alone and lacks a portion of them. The data hold some 49,000 clones, with 60% to 80% observed a single time. The TCR sequence derives from an adult with an advanced solid tumor such as melanoma, head and neck, liver or kidney cancer. The source was CD4+ or CD8+ T cells sorted from blood, collected in a trial of the OX40 agonist ivuxolimab. The chain combines TRBV7-9 with TRBJ2-7; maybe TRBD1 (6 bases). The DNA of the CDR3 is TGTGCCAGCAGCCCGACAGGTAGCTCCTACGAGCAGTACTTC. Translated: CASSPTGSSYEQYF.